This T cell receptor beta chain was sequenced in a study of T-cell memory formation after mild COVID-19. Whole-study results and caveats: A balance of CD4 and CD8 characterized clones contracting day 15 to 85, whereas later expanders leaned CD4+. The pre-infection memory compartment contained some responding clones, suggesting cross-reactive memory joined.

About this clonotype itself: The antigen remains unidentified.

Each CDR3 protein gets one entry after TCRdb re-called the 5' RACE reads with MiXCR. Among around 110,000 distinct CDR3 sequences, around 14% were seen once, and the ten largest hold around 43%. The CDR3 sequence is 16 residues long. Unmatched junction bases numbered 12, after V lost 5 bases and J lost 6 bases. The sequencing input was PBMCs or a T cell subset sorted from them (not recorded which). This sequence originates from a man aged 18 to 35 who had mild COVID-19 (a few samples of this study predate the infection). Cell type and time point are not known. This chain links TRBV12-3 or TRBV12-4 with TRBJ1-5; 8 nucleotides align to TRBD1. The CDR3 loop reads CASSLRQGSLGQPQHF. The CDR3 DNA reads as TGTGCCAGCAGTCTGAGACAGGGGAGTCTTGGTCAGCCCCAGCATTTT.